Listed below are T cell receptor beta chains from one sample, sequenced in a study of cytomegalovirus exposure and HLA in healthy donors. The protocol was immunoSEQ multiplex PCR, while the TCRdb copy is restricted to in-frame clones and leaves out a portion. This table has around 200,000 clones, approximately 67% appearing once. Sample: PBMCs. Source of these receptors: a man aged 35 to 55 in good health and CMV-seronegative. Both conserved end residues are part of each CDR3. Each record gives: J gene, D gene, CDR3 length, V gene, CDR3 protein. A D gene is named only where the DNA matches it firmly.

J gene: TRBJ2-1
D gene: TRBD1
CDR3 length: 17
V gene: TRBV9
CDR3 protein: CASSVELDRGFRNEQFF

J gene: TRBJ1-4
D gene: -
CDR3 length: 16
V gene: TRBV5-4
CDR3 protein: CASSLAGRTTNEKLFF

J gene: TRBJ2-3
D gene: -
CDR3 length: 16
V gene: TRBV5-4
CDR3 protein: CASSVLGRFGTDTQYF

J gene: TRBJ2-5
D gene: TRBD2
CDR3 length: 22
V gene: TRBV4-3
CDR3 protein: CASSQDIGTAGLAGAFQETQYF

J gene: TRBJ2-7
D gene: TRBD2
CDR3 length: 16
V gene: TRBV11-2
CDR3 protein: CASSTGTSGYYYEQYF

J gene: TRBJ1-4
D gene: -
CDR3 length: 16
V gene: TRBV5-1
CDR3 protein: CASSDRGGATNEKLFF

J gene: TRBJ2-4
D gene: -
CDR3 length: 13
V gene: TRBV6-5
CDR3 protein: CASRPGGADIQYF

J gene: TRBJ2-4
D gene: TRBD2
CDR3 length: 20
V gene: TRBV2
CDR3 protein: CASSDLGASGGAVFKNIQYF

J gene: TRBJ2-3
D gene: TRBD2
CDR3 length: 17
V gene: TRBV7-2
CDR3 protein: CASSLVGLAGGRDTQYF

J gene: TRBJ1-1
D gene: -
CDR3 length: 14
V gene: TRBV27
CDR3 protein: CASRDTPEKTEAFF

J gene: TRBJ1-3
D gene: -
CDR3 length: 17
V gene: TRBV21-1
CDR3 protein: CASSKGVWRAPGNTIYF

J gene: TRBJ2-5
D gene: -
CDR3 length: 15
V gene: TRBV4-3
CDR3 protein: CASSQDSGFQETQYF

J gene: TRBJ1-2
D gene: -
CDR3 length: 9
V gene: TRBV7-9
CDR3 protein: CASSINRTF

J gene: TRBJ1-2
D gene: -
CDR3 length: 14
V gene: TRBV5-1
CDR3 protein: CASSLNQGLEGYTF

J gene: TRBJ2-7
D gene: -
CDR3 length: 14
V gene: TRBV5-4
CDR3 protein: CASSLGTRDYEQYF

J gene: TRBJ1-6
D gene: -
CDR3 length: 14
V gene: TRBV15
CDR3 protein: CATAREGRASPLHF

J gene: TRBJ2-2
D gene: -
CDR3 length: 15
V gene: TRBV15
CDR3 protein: CATSRDSSPTGELFF

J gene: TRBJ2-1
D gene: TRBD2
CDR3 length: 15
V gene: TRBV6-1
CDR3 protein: CASSGVAGGFDEQFF

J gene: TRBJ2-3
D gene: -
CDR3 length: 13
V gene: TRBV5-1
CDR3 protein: CASSRLSTDTQYF

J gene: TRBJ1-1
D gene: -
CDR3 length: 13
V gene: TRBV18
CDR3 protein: CASSPRGGTEAFF

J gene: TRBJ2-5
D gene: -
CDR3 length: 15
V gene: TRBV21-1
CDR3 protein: CASSKGRQGQETQYF

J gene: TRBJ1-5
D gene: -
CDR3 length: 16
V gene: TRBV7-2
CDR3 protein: CASSPSGIGGNQPQHF